Listed below are T cell receptor beta chains from one sample, sequenced in a study of spatial heterogeneity in lung cancer. TCRdb re-called the 5' RACE reads with MiXCR, one entry per CDR3 protein. This sample has around 40,000 distinct CDR3 sequences, with approximately 5.5% found just once. The sequencing here drew on PBMCs, taken at surgery. These receptors all stem from a male donor with early-stage non-small cell lung cancer. CDR3s include the opening cysteine and the closing phenylalanine or tryptophan. A D gene is named only where the DNA matches it firmly. Rows may omit the clone size; those that give it use once, few, many or a size class.

clone size: many
V gene: TRBV12-3/TRBV12-4
J gene: TRBJ1-1
D gene: -
CDR3 DNA: TGTGCCAGCAGTTTAGGGCGGACCAACACTGAAGCTTTCTTT
CDR3 protein: CASSLGRTNTEAFF

clone size: few
V gene: TRBV21-1
J gene: TRBJ2-3
D gene: -
CDR3 DNA: TGTGCCAGCAGCAAAGCGCCACCGAGACACCGCACAGATACGCAGTATTTT
CDR3 protein: CASSKAPPRHRTDTQYF

clone size: many
V gene: TRBV5-1
J gene: TRBJ1-3
D gene: -
CDR3 DNA: TGCGCCAGCAGCTTGGCCGGGGAGAGCTCTGGAAACACCATATATTTT
CDR3 protein: CASSLAGESSGNTIYF

clone size: many
V gene: TRBV11-3
J gene: TRBJ1-3
D gene: -
CDR3 DNA: TGTGCCAGCAGCTTATTTTCCAGGTCTGGAAACACCATATATTTT
CDR3 protein: CASSLFSRSGNTIYF

clone size: many
V gene: TRBV12-3/TRBV12-4
J gene: TRBJ2-1
D gene: -
CDR3 DNA: TGTGCCAGCACCCTTAGCGTGAGCTCCTACAATGAGCAGTTCTTC
CDR3 protein: CASTLSVSSYNEQFF

clone size: many
V gene: TRBV18
J gene: TRBJ2-7
D gene: TRBD1
CDR3 DNA: TGTGCCAGCTCACCGAGCCGACAGGGCGGCACCTACGAGCAGTACTTC
CDR3 protein: CASSPSRQGGTYEQYF

clone size: many
V gene: TRBV9
J gene: TRBJ2-2
D gene: TRBD1
CDR3 DNA: TGTGCCAGCAGCCCACGACAGGGGTTGAACACCGGGGAGCTGTTTTTT
CDR3 protein: CASSPRQGLNTGELFF

clone size: many
V gene: TRBV6-2/TRBV6-3
J gene: TRBJ1-1
D gene: TRBD1
CDR3 DNA: TGTGCCAGCAGCCGCCCCCTGGGACAGAAAGACACTGAAGCTTTCTTT
CDR3 protein: CASSRPLGQKDTEAFF

clone size: many
V gene: TRBV7-2
J gene: TRBJ2-1
D gene: TRBD2
CDR3 DNA: TGTGCCAGCAGCCCCGGACTAGCGGGGGGGCCCGGGCGATACAGGGAGCAGTTCTTC
CDR3 protein: CASSPGLAGGPGRYREQFF

clone size: few
V gene: TRBV7-9
J gene: TRBJ2-6
D gene: -
CDR3 DNA: TGTGCCAGCAGCTTGCAGGGAATAAGCTCTGGGGCCAACGTCCTGACTTTC
CDR3 protein: CASSLQGISSGANVLTF

clone size: many
V gene: TRBV4-3
J gene: TRBJ2-7
D gene: TRBD1
CDR3 DNA: TGCGCCAGCAGCCAAGCGTGGAAGACAGGGATCCCCTACGAGCAGTACTTC
CDR3 protein: CASSQAWKTGIPYEQYF

clone size: many
V gene: TRBV5-5
J gene: TRBJ1-1
D gene: -
CDR3 DNA: TGTGCCAGCAGCTTGCGGGGGCGGGATGAAGCTTTCTTT
CDR3 protein: CASSLRGRDEAFF

clone size: few
V gene: TRBV20-1
J gene: TRBJ1-4
D gene: -
CDR3 DNA: TGCAGTGCTATCCCCTTGGGTCAGGGCAATAATGAAAAACTGTTTTTT
CDR3 protein: CSAIPLGQGNNEKLFF

clone size: many
V gene: TRBV6-2/TRBV6-3
J gene: TRBJ1-5
D gene: -
CDR3 DNA: TGTGCCAGCATGAGGGGGTATAGCAATCAGCCCCAGCATTTT
CDR3 protein: CASMRGYSNQPQHF

clone size: -
V gene: TRBV7-2
J gene: TRBJ2-5
D gene: -
CDR3 DNA: TGTGCCAGCAGCTTAATGACCCGAATCGGGGGGACCCAGTACTTC
CDR3 protein: CASSLMTRIGGTQYF

clone size: many
V gene: TRBV20-1
J gene: TRBJ2-7
D gene: -
CDR3 DNA: TGCAGTGCCACGCGGGACAGTTACTACGAGCAGTACTTC
CDR3 protein: CSATRDSYYEQYF

clone size: -
V gene: TRBV5-8
J gene: TRBJ2-2
D gene: TRBD1
CDR3 DNA: TGTGCCAGCAGCTTTAACAGGGGGCAGACCGGGGAGCTGTTTTTT
CDR3 protein: CASSFNRGQTGELFF

clone size: many
V gene: TRBV27
J gene: TRBJ1-6
D gene: -
CDR3 DNA: TGTGCCAGCAGTTTAGAGGGGCGAAGTTCACCCCTCCACTTT
CDR3 protein: CASSLEGRSSPLHF

clone size: -
V gene: TRBV9
J gene: TRBJ2-7
D gene: -
CDR3 DNA: TGTGCCAGCAGCCCGGGACTGCGGGACGAGCAGTACTTC
CDR3 protein: CASSPGLRDEQYF